The source of this T cell receptor (beta chain) is a study of CD8 T cells in ankylosing spondylitis. Findings of the study overall: Some motif variants were previously reported in reactive arthritis synovial fluid and blood.

The sample holds many counts of this clonotype. What it binds is unknown. J gave up 3 bases and V 0 bases, and 2 bases lay outside the gene matches. The germline V gene has CDR1 SGDLS and CDR2 YYNGEE. This CDR3 has 14 residues. Each CDR3 protein gets one entry after TCRdb re-called the 5' RACE reads with MiXCR. The sample shows around 210,000 distinct CDR3 sequences, around 8% of them seen only once. This sequence joins TRBV9 and TRBJ2-5, with TRBD2 matching 7 bases. This receptor was identified in a female donor with ankylosing spondylitis or in good health (not recorded which). Sequences were obtained from blood, either unsorted or a sorted T cell fraction (not recorded which). Written as DNA, the CDR3 is TGTGCCAGCAGCGTAGGGGGAGGGAAAGAGACCCAGTACTTC. Protein product: CASSVGGGKETQYF.